The 22 T cell receptor beta chains in this list originate from one sample, sequenced in a study of Tregs in tolerant kidney transplant recipients. The data were produced by immunoSEQ multiplex PCR, yet TCRdb's version contains in-frame clones alone and is incomplete. The sample records about 87,000 clones, roughly 93% being singletons. The material sequenced was CD4+ T cells from blood, taken before the transplant. The receptors come from a human donor who received a combined kidney and bone marrow transplant.

V usage is TRBV12-5 and J usage is TRBJ2-7, with TRBD2 identical over 7 bases. In germline, CDR1 is LGHNT, CDR2 FRNRAP. V lost 0 bases and J lost 1; bases outside the gene matches: 9. The CDR3 spans 17 residues. Written as DNA, the CDR3 is TGTGCTAGTGGTTTGGTACTGGGGGGGAGGGAATCCTACGAGCAGTACTTC. It specifies CASGLVLGGRESYEQYF.

This clone was recorded once. J is TRBJ1-2 and V is TRBV6-6, with D maybe TRBD1 (5 bases). CDR3 length equals 14 residues. With 0 bases removed from V and 5 bases from J, the gap between germline ends came to 10 bases. The germline V gene has CDR1 MNHNY and CDR2 SVGAGI (reference sequence). For the CDR3, the DNA is TGTGCCAGCAGTTACTCGACCAGGGCGTATGGCTACACCTTC. Translated: CASSYSTRAYGYTF.

This chain uses TRBV5-1 with TRBJ2-6; 8 nucleotides agree with TRBD1. The V segment lost 4 bases and the J segment 3 bases; nucleotides outside the gene matches: 3. The CDR3 has 15 residues. CDR1 is SGHRS and CDR2 is YFSETQ in the germline V gene. The CDR3 protein is CASSARGLGANVLTF. In nucleotides, the CDR3 is TGCGCCAGCAGCGCCAGGGGGCTTGGGGCCAACGTCCTGACTTTC. Filled out from reference TRBV5-1 and TRBJ2-6, the complete variable domain reads KAGVTQTPRYLIKTRGQQVTLSCSPISGHRSVSWYQQTPGQGLQFLFEYFSETQRNKGNFPGRFSGRQFSNSRSEMNVSTLELGDSALYLCASSARGLGANVLTFGAGSRLTVL.

The rearrangement uses TRBV29-1 and TRBJ2-1; 9 bases are shared with TRBD1. The V segment lost 7 bases and the J segment 3 bases; nucleotides outside the gene matches: 19. This CDR3 is built from 18 residues. In germline, CDR1 is SQVTM, CDR2 ANQGSEA. CDR3 loop: CSAPGQGLVSGHYNEQFF. The CDR3 bases are TGCAGCGCCCCCGGACAGGGGCTCGTCAGCGGACACTACAATGAGCAGTTCTTC.

The J gene is TRBJ2-2, the V gene TRBV7-2; 7 bases are shared with TRBD1. J gave up 7 bases and V 5 bases, and 7 bases lay outside the gene matches. The CDR3 spans 14 residues. Germline V gene data show CDR1 as SGHTA and CDR2 as FQGNSA. The CDR3 sequence is CASSPRGDSGELFF. The CDR3, as DNA: TGTGCCAGCAGCCCACGAGGGGACAGCGGGGAGCTGTTTTTT.

J is TRBJ2-3 and V is TRBV5-4; TRBD2 might be the D (6 bases). The CDR3 is made up of 14 amino acids. Germline assignment: CDR1 SGHNT and CDR2 YYREEE (reference sequence). Trimming removed 7 bases from V and 2 bases from J, with 14 bases in between. The CDR3 sequence: CASVGGLYTDTQYF. Written as DNA, the CDR3 is TGTGCCAGCGTGGGAGGACTCTACACAGATACGCAGTATTTT.

The CDR3 nucleotides are TGTGCCAGCAGCCTAACCCACAGGGCCGGGGCCAACGTCCTGACTTTC. Translated: CASSLTHRAGANVLTF. This sequence joins TRBV7-6 and TRBJ2-6, with TRBD1 as a possible D gene (6 bases). CDR1 and CDR2 (germline): SGHVS, FNYEAQ. This CDR3 comprises 16 residues. Between the trimmed V and J ends, which lost 5 bases and 4 bases, there was a span of 15 bases.

This rearrangement joins TRBV6-1 to TRBJ2-7, with TRBD2 identical over 10 bases. This CDR3 comprises 15 residues. Germline CDR1 reads MNHNS; CDR2 reads SASEGT. V gave up 4 bases and J gave up 3 bases; unmatched junction bases: 6. In DNA, the CDR3 is TGTGCCAGCAGTGCGTCTAGCGGGAGCTACTACGAGCAGTACTTC. It encodes CASSASSGSYYEQYF.

V is TRBV19 and J is TRBJ2-7; 8 nucleotides match TRBD1. V trimming: 6 bases; J trimming: 0 bases; junction bases outside the gene matches: 10. The CDR3 sequence is 16 residues long. Germline V gives CDR1 LNHDA, CDR2 SQIVND (reference sequence). Here the CDR3 reads CASSAVGTGYSYEQYF. The CDR3 nucleotides are TGTGCCAGTAGCGCCGTCGGGACAGGTTACTCCTACGAGCAGTACTTC.

This chain joins TRBV5-6 and TRBJ1-3, with TRBD1 identical over 8 bases. The junction had 9 bases not matched to a gene; V was cut back by 3 bases and J by 4 bases. This CDR3 spans 16 amino acids. In germline, CDR1 is SGHDT, CDR2 YYEEEE. The CDR3 protein is CASSYDRGPPGNTIYF. The CDR3 region has the DNA TGTGCCAGCAGCTACGACAGGGGACCGCCCGGAAACACCATATATTTT.

V usage is TRBV2 and J usage is TRBJ1-1; TRBD1 matches 7 bases. V shed 7 bases, J shed 0 bases, and the junction held 2 bases outside the gene matches. The CDR3 extends over 13 amino acids. In germline, CDR1 is SNHLY, CDR2 FYNNEI. As DNA, the CDR3 is TGTGCCAGCACCGACAGGGTGAACACTGAAGCTTTCTTT. It is translated as CASTDRVNTEAFF.

This chain uses TRBV19 with TRBJ2-7, with 10 bases aligning to TRBD1. Germline V lookup: CDR1 LNHDA, CDR2 SQIVND (reference sequence). Losses at the gene ends were 5 bases for V and 6 bases for J; bases not matched to a gene: 4. This CDR3 is 13 amino acids long. For the CDR3, the DNA is TGTGCCAGTAGTCCCCGGGACAGGGGCGAGCAGTACTTC. Its translation is CASSPRDRGEQYF.

J is TRBJ2-1 and V is TRBV14; TRBD1 is a possible D gene (7 bases). This CDR3 contains 13 residues. Germline V gene lookup returns CDR1 SGHDN and CDR2 FVKESK. The V and J ends lost 7 bases and 9 bases respectively, with 16 bases between them. The CDR3 region is CASNTYRGGEQFF. The CDR3 bases are TGTGCCAGCAACACCTACAGGGGAGGTGAGCAGTTCTTC.

V is TRBV5-1 and J is TRBJ2-1, with D maybe TRBD2 (6 bases). CDR1 SGHRS and CDR2 YFSETQ come from the germline V gene. V lost 0 bases to trimming and J lost 7 bases, with 11 bases between them. The CDR3 extends over 14 amino acids. The CDR3 loop is CASSLGTSSNEQFF. The CDR3 DNA is TGCGCCAGCAGCTTGGGTACTAGCAGTAATGAGCAGTTCTTC.

J is TRBJ1-1 and V is TRBV6-1; D is perhaps TRBD1 (6 bases). Trimming removed 8 bases from V and 6 bases from J, with 19 bases in between. CDR3 length equals 14 residues. Per the germline V gene, CDR1 is MNHNS and CDR2 is SASEGT. The CDR3, as DNA: TGTGCCAGCTATGAAACAGGGCAAAGCGCTGAAGCTTTCTTT. Translation gives CASYETGQSAEAFF.

In nucleotides, the CDR3 is TGTGCCAGCAGCCCTAGCGGACTCACGAACTATGGCTACACCTTC. Its protein is CASSPSGLTNYGYTF. This chain connects TRBV7-3 to TRBJ1-2; D unclear. This CDR3 spans 15 amino acids. The germline V gene encodes CDR1 SGHTA and CDR2 FQGTGA. Trimming cost V 5 bases and J 2 bases, with 15 bases left between them.

V usage is TRBV11-2 and J usage is TRBJ1-6, with D unresolved. Germline V gene sequence: CDR1 SGHAT, CDR2 FQNNGV. V was pared by 1 base and J by 8 bases, with 6 bases between. This CDR3 comprises 13 residues. This CDR3 reads CASSLARDSPLHF. The CDR3 bases are TGTGCCAGCAGCTTAGCGAGGGATTCACCCCTCCACTTT.

The chain's CDR3 is CASSTLRQAIFIDEQFF. CDR3 DNA sequence: TGTGCCAGCAGCACCCTGCGGCAAGCCATATTCATCGATGAGCAGTTCTTC. The V gene is TRBV7-9, the J gene TRBJ2-1; D is unclear. This CDR3 region has 17 residues. Trimming removed 5 bases at V and 8 bases at J, with 25 bases between. Germline-derived CDR1 and CDR2 are SEHNR and FQNEAQ (reference sequence).

The V and J genes are TRBV28 and TRBJ1-5; D remains unclear. Between the trimmed V and J ends, which lost 3 bases and 6 bases, there was a span of 12 bases. CDR3 length equals 14 residues. CDR1 MDHEN and CDR2 SYDVKM come from the germline V gene. CDR3 amino acids: CASSFTRMTQPQHF. The CDR3 DNA follows: TGTGCCAGCAGTTTCACCAGGATGACTCAGCCCCAGCATTTT.

V usage is TRBV5-6 and J usage is TRBJ1-1; D ambiguous. CDR3 length equals 15 residues. Trimming cost V 0 bases and J 2 bases, with 11 bases left between them. Germline V gene sequence: CDR1 SGHDT, CDR2 YYEEEE. CDR3 residues: CASSLAGSPNTEAFF. CDR3 DNA: TGTGCCAGCAGCTTGGCGGGGTCCCCAAACACTGAAGCTTTCTTT.

The V call is TRBV4-1, the J call TRBJ2-7; 8 bases line up with TRBD1. Germline lookup yields CDR1 MGHRA and CDR2 YSYEKL. The CDR3 spans 17 residues. Trimming removed 4 bases from V and 6 bases from J; junction bases left unmatched: 17. The CDR3 DNA is TGCGCCAGCAGCCCATTAAACAGGGGGACGTTGAAGGGCGAGCAGTACTTC. Residues: CASSPLNRGTLKGEQYF.

The V call is TRBV5-1, the J call TRBJ2-5; 7 nucleotides agree with TRBD2. V gave up 0 bases and J gave up 4 bases; unmatched junction bases: 6. The CDR3 is 15 amino acids. Germline lookup yields CDR1 SGHRS and CDR2 YFSETQ. The CDR3 reads CASSLGGPSGETQYF. The CDR3 coding sequence is TGCGCCAGCAGCTTGGGGGGACCTAGCGGAGAGACCCAGTACTTC.